This is a list of T cell receptor beta chains from one sample in a study of regulatory T cells in long-lasting Graves disease. TCRdb reanalysed the multiplex PCR reads using MiXCR and keeps one entry per CDR3 protein. The table records around 400,000 distinct CDR3 sequences, roughly 24% of them present only once. The material was peripheral blood mononuclear cells (PBMCs), obtained when the disease was refractory, from a patient treated with antithyroid drugs. These receptors all stem from a woman aged 40 to 50 with Graves disease. The CDR3 runs from the conserved cysteine through the conserved F or W. A D gene is named only where the DNA matches it firmly. Clone size is not always given. Where it is, it says once, few, many or a class for expanded clones.

V gene,clone size,D gene,J gene,CDR3 DNA,CDR3 protein
TRBV6-1,many,.,TRBJ1-1,TGTGCCAGCAGTGCTGACCGCTCGAACACTGAAGCTTTCTTT,CASSADRSNTEAFF
TRBV15,few,TRBD2,TRBJ2-1,TGTGCCACCAGCAGAGGGTTTAGCGGGAGAATGGGTGAGCAGTTCTTC,CATSRGFSGRMGEQFF
TRBV18,.,.,TRBJ2-7,TGTGCCAGCTCACCCCCGGATGGGTTATACGAGCAGTACTTC,CASSPPDGLYEQYF
TRBV11-2,.,TRBD2,TRBJ2-1,TGTGCCAGCAGCCTCTTAGCGGGAGCAGGGTACAATGAGCAGTTCTTC,CASSLLAGAGYNEQFF
TRBV19,.,TRBD2,TRBJ2-7,TGTGCCAGTAGTAGGAACGGGAGGGCCACCTACGAGCAGTACTTC,CASSRNGRATYEQYF
TRBV4-1,few,TRBD1,TRBJ1-2,TGCGCCAGCAGCCAAGAAGGGGACAGCACTCTAAACTATGGCTACACCTTC,CASSQEGDSTLNYGYTF
TRBV10-3,many,TRBD2,TRBJ2-5,TGTGCCATCGGGCTAGCGGGAGGGTTGGAGACCCAGTACTTC,CAIGLAGGLETQYF
TRBV7-2,.,TRBD2,TRBJ2-2,TGTGCCAGCAGCACCCGGACTAGCGGGAGGCGGGCCGGGGAGCTGTTTTTT,CASSTRTSGRRAGELFF
TRBV28,few,TRBD1,TRBJ1-5,TGTGCCAGCAGCTCGTTGGGACAGGGTAGTGATCAGCCCCAGCATTTT,CASSSLGQGSDQPQHF
TRBV19,few,.,TRBJ1-1,TGTGCCAGTAGTATTCGGCGGCAGAACACTGAAGCTTTCTTT,CASSIRRQNTEAFF
TRBV9,.,TRBD1,TRBJ1-1,TGTGCCAGCAGCGTAGCCGCCGGGACAGGGGATAGTAACACTGAAGCTTTCTTT,CASSVAAGTGDSNTEAFF
TRBV12-5,.,.,TRBJ1-1,TGTGCTAGTGGTTTGGTACTTGGGTCAGGGAGGAACACTGAAGCTTTCTTT,CASGLVLGSGRNTEAFF
TRBV30,.,TRBD1,TRBJ1-2,TGTGCCTGGAGGGAACAGGGGGCCTCTTTGTACACCTTC,CAWREQGASLYTF
TRBV20-1,many,.,TRBJ2-7,TGCAGTGCTACCGGACTTCCCACCTCCTACGAGCAGTACTTC,CSATGLPTSYEQYF
TRBV14,.,TRBD1,TRBJ1-2,TGTGCCAGCAGCCCTATCGAAGGGACAGGGGGCGTCTATGGCTACACCTTC,CASSPIEGTGGVYGYTF
TRBV6-5,few,.,TRBJ1-5,TGTGCCAGCAGTTACTGGGGAAAGAATCAGCCCCAGCATTTT,CASSYWGKNQPQHF
TRBV20-1,few,.,TRBJ2-1,TGCAGTGCTAGAGATCCTTGGGCGGGACATTGGGGTGAGCAGTTCTTC,CSARDPWAGHWGEQFF
TRBV2,many,.,TRBJ2-7,TGTGCCACCTCTTGGGTTGACGAGCAGTACTTC,CATSWVDEQYF
TRBV20-1,.,TRBD2,TRBJ2-5,TGCAGTGCTCGGGGCTCCCCGGCGGGAGGGGGGGAGACCCAGTACTTC,CSARGSPAGGGETQYF